This TCR beta chain derives from a study of a mutant IDH1 vaccine in newly diagnosed glioma. Study-wide background: Treated patients, averaging approximately 40 years, were roughly 62% male and approximately 38% female. Study-level findings and limits: Shifts in the top peripheral T cell clonotypes seemed unrelated to pseudoprogression.

The CDR3 runs to 19 residues. Germline V gene sequence: CDR1 KGHSH, CDR2 LQKENI. Unmatched junction bases numbered 9, after V lost 2 bases and J lost 4 bases. Assay used: immunoSEQ multiplex PCR; TCRdb lists only in-frame clones, some missing. Among 25,000 to 35,000 clones, roughly four fifths were seen once, and the ten largest hold approximately 20%. Notes on this clone: Its antigen remains unidentified.

Time point denoted: baseline, week 1 (first vaccination visit). Sample treatment: pre-vaccination baseline after standard-of-care therapy. The source of this sequence is a man aged 25 to 40 with glioma. Material: PBMCs, obtained from a glioma patient treated with radiotherapy, temozolomide or both. The rearrangement uses TRBV18 and TRBJ2-2, with TRBD2 matching 14 bases. The CDR3 sequence: CASSPFGTSGSLVTGELFF. Here the CDR3 DNA reads TGTGCCAGCTCACCATTCGGGACTAGCGGGAGCTTGGTCACCGGGGAGCTGTTTTTT.